Listed below are T cell receptor beta chains from one sample, sequenced in a study of blood T cell repertoires in COVID-19. Clones were sequenced by immunoSEQ multiplex PCR, and TCRdb holds only the in-frame ones, with some missing. The sample shows around 70,000 clones, roughly 80% of them seen only once. The sample comprised peripheral blood. Receptors originate from a woman aged 55-70 years with acute or convalescent COVID-19. Both conserved end residues are part of each CDR3. The order of the fields is clone size, J gene, V gene, D gene, CDR3 protein, CDR3 DNA. A D gene is named only where the DNA matches it firmly. The listing skips clone size in some rows; elsewhere it reads once, few, many or a size class.

clone size: .; J gene: TRBJ2-7; V gene: TRBV5-1; D gene: TRBD2; CDR3 protein: CASSLSGEPYEQYF; CDR3 DNA: TGCGCCAGCAGCTTAAGCGGGGAACCCTACGAGCAGTACTTC
clone size: .; J gene: TRBJ2-6; V gene: TRBV6-6; D gene: .; CDR3 protein: CASSWDTSGANVLTF; CDR3 DNA: TGTGCCAGCAGTTGGGACACCTCTGGGGCCAACGTCCTGACTTTC
clone size: .; J gene: TRBJ1-6; V gene: TRBV10-3; D gene: TRBD1; CDR3 protein: CAISKGGAGSYNSPLHF; CDR3 DNA: TGTGCCATCAGCAAAGGGGGCGCCGGCTCCTATAATTCACCCCTCCACTTT
clone size: .; J gene: TRBJ2-3; V gene: TRBV19; D gene: TRBD2; CDR3 protein: CASSRDYTDTQYF; CDR3 DNA: TGTGCCAGTAGTAGGGACTACACAGATACGCAGTATTTT
clone size: .; J gene: TRBJ2-5; V gene: TRBV10-3; D gene: .; CDR3 protein: CAISYSRETQYF; CDR3 DNA: TGTGCCATCAGTTACTCTCGCGAGACCCAGTACTTC
clone size: .; J gene: TRBJ1-3; V gene: TRBV6-5; D gene: .; CDR3 protein: CASTGQRLSGNTIYF; CDR3 DNA: TGTGCCAGCACCGGACAGAGGTTATCTGGAAACACCATATATTTT
clone size: few; J gene: TRBJ2-1; V gene: TRBV29-1; D gene: TRBD1; CDR3 protein: CSAALGTGVYNEQFF; CDR3 DNA: TGCAGCGCCGCCCTCGGTACAGGGGTATACAATGAGCAGTTCTTC
clone size: .; J gene: TRBJ1-6; V gene: TRBV6-5; D gene: .; CDR3 protein: CASSRTLRGNSPLHF; CDR3 DNA: TGTGCCAGCAGCCGCACTCTCAGGGGAAATTCACCCCTCCACTTT
clone size: .; J gene: TRBJ2-5; V gene: TRBV2; D gene: TRBD1; CDR3 protein: CASRTGEGETQYF; CDR3 DNA: TGTGCCAGCAGAACAGGGGAAGGAGAGACCCAGTACTTC
clone size: .; J gene: TRBJ1-2; V gene: TRBV5-6; D gene: TRBD1; CDR3 protein: CASTRSGQGVLGYGYTF; CDR3 DNA: TGTGCCAGCACCCGTTCGGGACAGGGAGTACTGGGGTATGGCTACACCTTC
clone size: .; J gene: TRBJ1-2; V gene: TRBV6-6; D gene: .; CDR3 protein: CASSYLTANYGYTF; CDR3 DNA: TGTGCCAGCAGTTATCTCACAGCTAACTATGGCTACACCTTC
clone size: .; J gene: TRBJ2-1; V gene: TRBV27; D gene: .; CDR3 protein: CASSFSGGSYNEQFF; CDR3 DNA: TGTGCCAGCAGTTTTAGTGGGGGGTCTTACAATGAGCAGTTCTTC
clone size: .; J gene: TRBJ1-6; V gene: TRBV27; D gene: .; CDR3 protein: CASSLYQTRGYNSPLHF; CDR3 DNA: TGTGCCAGCAGTTTATACCAGACGAGAGGTTATAATTCACCCCTCCACTTT
clone size: .; J gene: TRBJ1-1; V gene: TRBV19; D gene: .; CDR3 protein: CASSMGLNTEAFF; CDR3 DNA: TGTGCCAGTAGTATGGGGCTGAACACTGAAGCTTTCTTT
clone size: .; J gene: TRBJ1-5; V gene: TRBV19; D gene: .; CDR3 protein: CASSIGGGGSNQPQHF; CDR3 DNA: TGTGCCAGTAGTATTGGTGGGGGGGGAAGCAATCAGCCCCAGCATTTT
clone size: .; J gene: TRBJ2-1; V gene: TRBV4-1; D gene: .; CDR3 protein: CASSQDMGLLRQFF; CDR3 DNA: TGCGCCAGCAGCCAAGATATGGGACTCCTTCGACAGTTCTTC
clone size: .; J gene: TRBJ2-4; V gene: TRBV6-4; D gene: TRBD1; CDR3 protein: CASSDRGLGIQYF; CDR3 DNA: TGTGCCAGCAGTGACAGGGGGCTCGGCATTCAGTACTTC
clone size: .; J gene: TRBJ2-3; V gene: TRBV28; D gene: .; CDR3 protein: CASSSGTSTDTQYF; CDR3 DNA: TGTGCCAGCAGTTCCGGGACTAGCACAGATACGCAGTATTTT
clone size: .; J gene: TRBJ2-3; V gene: TRBV30; D gene: TRBD1; CDR3 protein: CAWMRHRDRGVDTQYF; CDR3 DNA: TGTGCCTGGATGAGGCACCGGGACAGGGGGGTCGATACGCAGTATTTT
clone size: .; J gene: TRBJ1-2; V gene: TRBV24-1; D gene: .; CDR3 protein: CATSDHTATGAKGYTF; CDR3 DNA: TGTGCCACCAGTGACCACACGGCGACTGGGGCGAAAGGCTACACCTTC
clone size: .; J gene: TRBJ1-1; V gene: TRBV5-1; D gene: .; CDR3 protein: CASSRGLPVANTEAFF; CDR3 DNA: TGCGCCAGCAGCCGCGGCCTCCCGGTCGCTAACACTGAAGCTTTCTTT
clone size: .; J gene: TRBJ2-7; V gene: TRBV30; D gene: .; CDR3 protein: CAWSPDSHPSYEQYF; CDR3 DNA: TGTGCCTGGAGTCCGGACAGCCACCCCTCCTACGAGCAGTACTTC
clone size: .; J gene: TRBJ1-5; V gene: TRBV24-1; D gene: TRBD1; CDR3 protein: CATSGQGEGQPQHF; CDR3 DNA: TGTGCCACCAGTGGACAGGGGGAAGGTCAGCCCCAGCATTTT
clone size: .; J gene: TRBJ1-2; V gene: TRBV5-6; D gene: TRBD1; CDR3 protein: CASSSLTGGSYGYTF; CDR3 DNA: TGTGCCAGCAGCTCCTTAACAGGGGGCAGCTATGGCTACACCTTC
clone size: .; J gene: TRBJ2-3; V gene: TRBV11-2; D gene: TRBD2; CDR3 protein: CASSPLRTSGVYTDTQYF; CDR3 DNA: TGTGCCAGCAGCCCCCTCCGGACTAGCGGGGTCTACACAGATACGCAGTATTTT
clone size: .; J gene: TRBJ1-5; V gene: TRBV28; D gene: .; CDR3 protein: CASSLEQGLEWPQHF; CDR3 DNA: TGTGCCAGCAGTTTAGAACAGGGATTGGAGTGGCCCCAGCATTTT